This record looks at one TCR beta chain sequence and its context. Original processing methods: Amplification from reference gene primers served as the basis for estimated nucleated cell counts. The method was immunoSEQ multiplex PCR; TCRdb's version includes in-frame clones alone and lacks a portion of them. That table supplies the V and J calls and clone size; D and trimming were determined from the DNA. The profile shows around 130,000 clones, around 85% of them singletons. These data belong to a study of blood T cell repertoires in COVID-19. About the study: Donors in the United States, Italy and Spain gave samples during acute or convalescent COVID-19.

Trimming cost V 1 base and J 3 bases; bases outside gene matches: 11. Germline V gene lookup returns CDR1 SGHRS and CDR2 YFSETQ. This CDR3 is 18 amino acids long. V gene TRBV5-1 combines with J gene TRBJ2-3; TRBD2 matches at 10 bases. This clonotype was obtained from a human donor in a cohort sampled during active COVID-19. What was sequenced was peripheral blood. The chain's CDR3 is CASSLRASGGLKTDTQYF. The CDR3 nucleotides are TGCGCCAGCAGCTTGAGGGCTAGCGGGGGTTTAAAGACAGATACGCAGTATTTT.